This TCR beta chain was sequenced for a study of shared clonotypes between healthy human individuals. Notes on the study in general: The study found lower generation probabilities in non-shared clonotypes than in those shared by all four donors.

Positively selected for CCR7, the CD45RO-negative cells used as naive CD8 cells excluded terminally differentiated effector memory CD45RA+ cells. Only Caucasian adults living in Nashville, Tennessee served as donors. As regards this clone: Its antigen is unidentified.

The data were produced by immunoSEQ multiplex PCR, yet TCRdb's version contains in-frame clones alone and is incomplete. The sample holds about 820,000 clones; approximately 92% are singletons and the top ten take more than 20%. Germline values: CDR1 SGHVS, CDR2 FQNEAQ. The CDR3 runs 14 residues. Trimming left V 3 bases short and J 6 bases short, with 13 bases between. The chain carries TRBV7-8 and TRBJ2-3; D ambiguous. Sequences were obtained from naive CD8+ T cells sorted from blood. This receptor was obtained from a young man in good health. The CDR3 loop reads CASSFGPEEDTQYF. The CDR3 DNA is TGTGCCAGCAGCTTTGGACCAGAGGAGGATACGCAGTATTTT.